A selection of T cell receptor beta chains follows, all from one sample in a study of cytomegalovirus exposure and HLA in healthy donors. Clones were read by immunoSEQ multiplex PCR, and TCRdb kept only the in-frame ones, dropping some. The sample consists of some 180,000 clones, 80% of them appearing once. Source material: PBMCs. These TCRs come from a girl aged 5 to 17 in good health and CMV-seropositive. Each CDR3 is given with its conserved first and last residue. The D gene is left open where the match is weak. Part of the rows lack a size; the others show once, few, many or a class for expanded clones.

clone size: few
J gene: TRBJ2-7
D gene: NA
V gene: TRBV5-1
CDR3 length: 15
CDR3 DNA: TGCGCCAGCAGCCCGGGGACAGCGGGGGCTTACGAGCAGTACTTC
CDR3 protein: CASSPGTAGAYEQYF

clone size: NA
J gene: TRBJ2-5
D gene: TRBD2
V gene: TRBV5-1
CDR3 length: 17
CDR3 DNA: TGCGCCAGCAGCCCCTTAATCGGGGGAGGGACTCAAGAGACCCAGTACTTC
CDR3 protein: CASSPLIGGGTQETQYF

clone size: NA
J gene: TRBJ1-2
D gene: TRBD1
V gene: TRBV13
CDR3 length: 13
CDR3 DNA: TGTGCCAGCAGCTCCCAGGGGGCGGAAGGCTACACCTTC
CDR3 protein: CASSSQGAEGYTF

clone size: NA
J gene: TRBJ1-2
D gene: TRBD1
V gene: TRBV10-3
CDR3 length: 15
CDR3 DNA: TGTGCCATCAGACCCGACAGGGGGCTCGGGGAGGGCTACACCTTC
CDR3 protein: CAIRPDRGLGEGYTF

clone size: NA
J gene: TRBJ2-5
D gene: NA
V gene: TRBV19
CDR3 length: 15
CDR3 DNA: TGTGCCAGTAGCGATCAGGGACTCCTACAAGAGACCCAGTACTTC
CDR3 protein: CASSDQGLLQETQYF

clone size: NA
J gene: TRBJ2-2
D gene: TRBD1
V gene: TRBV6-6
CDR3 length: 14
CDR3 DNA: TGTGCCAGTAAGGGCACAGGGGGTAACGGGGAGCTGTTTTTT
CDR3 protein: CASKGTGGNGELFF

clone size: NA
J gene: TRBJ1-1
D gene: NA
V gene: TRBV18
CDR3 length: 13
CDR3 DNA: TGTGCCAGCTCACCGCCAGGGGAAACTGAAGCTTTCTTT
CDR3 protein: CASSPPGETEAFF

clone size: NA
J gene: TRBJ2-4
D gene: TRBD1
V gene: TRBV29-1
CDR3 length: 19
CDR3 DNA: TGCAGCGCAATCCGTGGGACAGCCAGGGGCGGCCTAGCCAAAAACATTCAGTACTTC
CDR3 protein: CSAIRGTARGGLAKNIQYF

clone size: few
J gene: TRBJ2-1
D gene: TRBD1
V gene: TRBV4-3
CDR3 length: 15
CDR3 DNA: TGCGCCAGCAGCCAAGTATACAGGGGATTGGATGAGCAGTTCTTC
CDR3 protein: CASSQVYRGLDEQFF

clone size: NA
J gene: TRBJ2-5
D gene: NA
V gene: TRBV7-2
CDR3 length: 15
CDR3 DNA: TGTGCCAGCAGCTTACGCAGAGGGAATAAAGAGACCCAGTACTTC
CDR3 protein: CASSLRRGNKETQYF

clone size: NA
J gene: TRBJ1-5
D gene: NA
V gene: TRBV6-5
CDR3 length: 14
CDR3 DNA: TGTGCCAGCAGTTACCTGTCAGTCAATCAGCCCCAGCATTTT
CDR3 protein: CASSYLSVNQPQHF

clone size: NA
J gene: TRBJ2-4
D gene: NA
V gene: TRBV30
CDR3 length: 14
CDR3 DNA: TGTGCCTGGAGGGAAGGACAAGCCAAAAACATTCAGTACTTC
CDR3 protein: CAWREGQAKNIQYF

clone size: NA
J gene: TRBJ2-3
D gene: TRBD1
V gene: TRBV11-3
CDR3 length: 15
CDR3 DNA: TGTGCCAGCAGCCCAGGGGGCAGGATGGGAGATACGCAGTATTTT
CDR3 protein: CASSPGGRMGDTQYF

clone size: NA
J gene: TRBJ1-1
D gene: TRBD1
V gene: TRBV7-6
CDR3 length: 15
CDR3 DNA: TGTGCCAGCAGCCCACCGGGACAGGGGAACACTGAAGCTTTCTTT
CDR3 protein: CASSPPGQGNTEAFF

clone size: NA
J gene: TRBJ1-3
D gene: NA
V gene: TRBV5-4
CDR3 length: 13
CDR3 DNA: TGTGCCAGCAGCGTGTACTCTGGAAACACCATATATTTT
CDR3 protein: CASSVYSGNTIYF

clone size: NA
J gene: TRBJ1-5
D gene: TRBD1
V gene: TRBV4-1
CDR3 length: 18
CDR3 DNA: TGCGCCAGCAGCCAAGAAAGTTCGACAGGGGCCGGCAATCAGCCCCAGCATTTT
CDR3 protein: CASSQESSTGAGNQPQHF

clone size: NA
J gene: TRBJ2-7
D gene: NA
V gene: TRBV9
CDR3 length: 13
CDR3 DNA: TGTGCCAGCAGCGTAGCTCCAGCCTACGAGCAGTACTTC
CDR3 protein: CASSVAPAYEQYF

clone size: NA
J gene: TRBJ2-6
D gene: TRBD1
V gene: TRBV11-2
CDR3 length: 18
CDR3 DNA: TGTGCCAGCAGCTTATCCCGGACAGGACCTTCTGGGGCCAACGTCCTGACTTTC
CDR3 protein: CASSLSRTGPSGANVLTF

clone size: few
J gene: TRBJ1-4
D gene: TRBD1
V gene: TRBV19
CDR3 length: 17
CDR3 DNA: TGTGCCAGTAGCCCAATCCCACAGGGGTCAACTAATGAAAAACTGTTTTTT
CDR3 protein: CASSPIPQGSTNEKLFF

clone size: NA
J gene: TRBJ1-1
D gene: TRBD1
V gene: TRBV7-9
CDR3 length: 19
CDR3 DNA: TGTGCCAGCAGCTTTTCGGTGGGACAGAGGAATCTTAAGAACACTGAAGCTTTCTTT
CDR3 protein: CASSFSVGQRNLKNTEAFF

clone size: NA
J gene: TRBJ2-7
D gene: TRBD2
V gene: TRBV27
CDR3 length: 13
CDR3 DNA: TGTGCCAGCAGTTTTTCGGCTAGCGGCCCCAGGGACTTC
CDR3 protein: CASSFSASGPRDF

clone size: NA
J gene: TRBJ2-4
D gene: NA
V gene: TRBV27
CDR3 length: 13
CDR3 DNA: NA
CDR3 protein: CASSSGQGSIQYF

clone size: NA
J gene: TRBJ2-3
D gene: TRBD2
V gene: TRBV5-4
CDR3 length: 19
CDR3 DNA: TGTGCCAGCAGCCTGGGAGGGCTAGCGGGAGAAGCTAGCACAGATACGCAGTATTTT
CDR3 protein: CASSLGGLAGEASTDTQYF

clone size: NA
J gene: TRBJ2-1
D gene: TRBD1
V gene: TRBV7-9
CDR3 length: 19
CDR3 DNA: TGTGCCAGCAGCTCCCACGCGGGGACAGGGTCCAGCTCCTACAATGAGCAGTTCTTC
CDR3 protein: CASSSHAGTGSSSYNEQFF

clone size: NA
J gene: TRBJ2-6
D gene: NA
V gene: TRBV28
CDR3 length: 15
CDR3 DNA: TGTGCCAGCAGTTTAGGGGCGACTGGGGCCAACGTCCTGACTTTC
CDR3 protein: CASSLGATGANVLTF

clone size: NA
J gene: TRBJ2-1
D gene: TRBD2
V gene: TRBV5-6
CDR3 length: 15
CDR3 DNA: TGTGCCAGCAGGTACGGGACTAGCGCTTACAATGAGCAGTTCTTC
CDR3 protein: CASRYGTSAYNEQFF

clone size: NA
J gene: TRBJ1-1
D gene: NA
V gene: TRBV18
CDR3 length: 15
CDR3 DNA: TGTGCCAGCTCACCACTGAGGGCAGGGGACACTGAAGCTTTCTTT
CDR3 protein: CASSPLRAGDTEAFF

clone size: NA
J gene: TRBJ1-3
D gene: TRBD1
V gene: TRBV7-9
CDR3 length: 18
CDR3 DNA: TGTGCCAGCAGCTTAGCGAGGGGGCGGAGATACTCTGGAAACACCATATATTTT
CDR3 protein: CASSLARGRRYSGNTIYF

clone size: NA
J gene: TRBJ2-1
D gene: NA
V gene: TRBV7-6
CDR3 length: 16
CDR3 DNA: TGTGCCAGCAGCTTAGAGAAAGGGGTCTCCTACAATGAGCAGTTCTTC
CDR3 protein: CASSLEKGVSYNEQFF

clone size: NA
J gene: TRBJ2-3
D gene: TRBD2
V gene: TRBV9
CDR3 length: 18
CDR3 DNA: TGTGCCAGCAGCGTGGGGACTAGCGGGAGAGTTTTCACAGATACGCAGTATTTT
CDR3 protein: CASSVGTSGRVFTDTQYF

clone size: NA
J gene: TRBJ1-3
D gene: NA
V gene: TRBV19
CDR3 length: 14
CDR3 DNA: TGTGCCAGTAGTATTGAGCTTTCTGGAAACACCATATATTTT
CDR3 protein: CASSIELSGNTIYF

clone size: NA
J gene: TRBJ1-2
D gene: NA
V gene: TRBV13
CDR3 length: 16
CDR3 DNA: TGTGCCAGCAGCTTAGGTCACACAGTGGATGACTATGGCTACACCTTC
CDR3 protein: CASSLGHTVDDYGYTF

clone size: NA
J gene: TRBJ2-7
D gene: TRBD2
V gene: TRBV6-5
CDR3 length: 12
CDR3 DNA: TGTGCCAGCAGCCGGGGAGGGCACGAGCAGTACTTC
CDR3 protein: CASSRGGHEQYF

clone size: NA
J gene: TRBJ1-2
D gene: NA
V gene: TRBV6-5
CDR3 length: 15
CDR3 DNA: TGTGCCAGCAGTTACCACACCAGCGCCAACTATGGCTACACCTTC
CDR3 protein: CASSYHTSANYGYTF

clone size: NA
J gene: TRBJ2-1
D gene: NA
V gene: TRBV7-6
CDR3 length: 13
CDR3 DNA: TGTGCCAGCAGCCCAGGATCCTACAATGAGCAGTTCTTC
CDR3 protein: CASSPGSYNEQFF

clone size: NA
J gene: TRBJ1-1
D gene: NA
V gene: TRBV27
CDR3 length: 13
CDR3 DNA: TGTGCCAGCAGTTTAGACTTGGCCACTGAAGCTTTCTTT
CDR3 protein: CASSLDLATEAFF

clone size: NA
J gene: TRBJ1-1
D gene: NA
V gene: TRBV5-4
CDR3 length: 15
CDR3 DNA: TGTGCCAGCAGCTTGGAGGCGGGGGGGAACACTGAAGCTTTCTTT
CDR3 protein: CASSLEAGGNTEAFF

clone size: NA
J gene: TRBJ2-3
D gene: TRBD2
V gene: TRBV9
CDR3 length: 18
CDR3 DNA: TGTGCCAGCAGCCCCCTTGGCCTAGCGGGAGGGCCCGGTGATACGCAGTATTTT
CDR3 protein: CASSPLGLAGGPGDTQYF

clone size: NA
J gene: TRBJ2-1
D gene: NA
V gene: TRBV5-4
CDR3 length: 17
CDR3 DNA: TGTGCCAGCAGCTCCTCGCCGGGTACAGGGAAATACAATGAGCAGTTCTTC
CDR3 protein: CASSSSPGTGKYNEQFF

clone size: NA
J gene: TRBJ2-2
D gene: NA
V gene: TRBV5-6
CDR3 length: 13
CDR3 DNA: TGTGCCAGCAGCTTGGGATGGCCCGGGGAGCTGTTTTTT
CDR3 protein: CASSLGWPGELFF

clone size: NA
J gene: TRBJ2-7
D gene: NA
V gene: TRBV10-3
CDR3 length: 12
CDR3 DNA: TGTGCCATCAGCAACAGGGACGACGAGCAGTACTTC
CDR3 protein: CAISNRDDEQYF

clone size: NA
J gene: TRBJ1-2
D gene: NA
V gene: TRBV27
CDR3 length: 13
CDR3 DNA: TGTGCCAGCAGCAAAAGGGGTACGGGTGGCTACACCTTC
CDR3 protein: CASSKRGTGGYTF

clone size: few
J gene: TRBJ1-1
D gene: NA
V gene: TRBV5-1
CDR3 length: 15
CDR3 DNA: TGCGCCAGCAGCTTGGGTTCAGGGTTAGGCACTGAAGCTTTCTTT
CDR3 protein: CASSLGSGLGTEAFF

clone size: NA
J gene: TRBJ2-5
D gene: NA
V gene: TRBV2
CDR3 length: 13
CDR3 DNA: TGTGCCAGCAGTGCAAGGGGGGGAGAGACCCAGTACTTC
CDR3 protein: CASSARGGETQYF

clone size: NA
J gene: TRBJ1-4
D gene: NA
V gene: TRBV6-5
CDR3 length: 12
CDR3 DNA: TGTGCCAGCAGGCTGGGGGCCGGGTCATTGTTTTTT
CDR3 protein: CASRLGAGSLFF

clone size: NA
J gene: TRBJ2-2
D gene: TRBD2
V gene: TRBV27
CDR3 length: 13
CDR3 DNA: TGTGCCAGCAGCGGACTAGCGGCCGGGGAGCTGTTTTTT
CDR3 protein: CASSGLAAGELFF

clone size: NA
J gene: TRBJ1-4
D gene: NA
V gene: TRBV27
CDR3 length: 15
CDR3 DNA: TGTGCCAGCAACCCGCGGGGGGCTGGTAATGAAAAACTGTTTTTT
CDR3 protein: CASNPRGAGNEKLFF

clone size: NA
J gene: TRBJ1-1
D gene: TRBD1
V gene: TRBV27
CDR3 length: 13
CDR3 DNA: TGTGCCAGCAGCCAGACAGGGACGACTGAAGCTTTCTTT
CDR3 protein: CASSQTGTTEAFF

clone size: NA
J gene: TRBJ1-2
D gene: NA
V gene: TRBV2
CDR3 length: 12
CDR3 DNA: TGTGCCACCAAGGGTGCAGGGTCGGGCTACACCTTC
CDR3 protein: CATKGAGSGYTF

clone size: few
J gene: TRBJ1-3
D gene: NA
V gene: TRBV2
CDR3 length: 16
CDR3 DNA: TGTGCCAGCAGTGAGGGAGGGGGGGCGCCTGGAAACACCATATATTTT
CDR3 protein: CASSEGGGAPGNTIYF

clone size: NA
J gene: TRBJ1-2
D gene: NA
V gene: TRBV11-2
CDR3 length: 17
CDR3 DNA: TGTGCCAGCAGCGAGGGAAATTTGGGTCTATCCCCCTCTGGCTACACCTTC
CDR3 protein: CASSEGNLGLSPSGYTF

clone size: NA
J gene: TRBJ2-1
D gene: TRBD2
V gene: TRBV7-2
CDR3 length: 16
CDR3 DNA: TGTGCCAGCAGTCCGAGCGGGAGTATCTCCTACAATGAGCAGTTCTTC
CDR3 protein: CASSPSGSISYNEQFF

clone size: NA
J gene: TRBJ2-5
D gene: TRBD2
V gene: TRBV29-1
CDR3 length: 15
CDR3 DNA: TGCAGCGTTGAAGATGGGACTAGGGCACAAGAGACCCAGTACTTC
CDR3 protein: CSVEDGTRAQETQYF